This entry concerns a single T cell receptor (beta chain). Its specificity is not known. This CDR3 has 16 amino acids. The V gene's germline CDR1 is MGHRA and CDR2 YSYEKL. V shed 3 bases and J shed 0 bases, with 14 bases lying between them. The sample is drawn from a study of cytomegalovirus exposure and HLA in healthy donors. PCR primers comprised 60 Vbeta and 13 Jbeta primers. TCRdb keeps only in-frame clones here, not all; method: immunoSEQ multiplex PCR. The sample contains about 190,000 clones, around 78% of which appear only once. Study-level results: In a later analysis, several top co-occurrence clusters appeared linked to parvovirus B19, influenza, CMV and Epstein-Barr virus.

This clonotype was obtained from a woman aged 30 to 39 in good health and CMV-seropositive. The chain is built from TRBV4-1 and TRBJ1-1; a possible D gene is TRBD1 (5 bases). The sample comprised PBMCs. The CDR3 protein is CASSHMLGDLNTEAFF. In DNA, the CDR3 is TGCGCCAGCAGCCACATGTTAGGGGATTTGAACACTGAAGCTTTCTTT.